This entry describes one T cell receptor (beta chain). Its target is not known. The data belong to a study of blood T cells in healthy people across ages. Study-wide findings and caveats: Estimates of diversity drawn from one million T cells were considered underestimates.

A second about 6 to 12 cycle PCR used barcoded and J-beta primers. The template-switch adaptor, which had 12 random nucleotides, put a tag on each cDNA molecule. Every sample returned 2.5 million or more CDR3-containing paired-end reads. TCRdb re-called the 5' RACE reads with MiXCR, one entry per CDR3 protein. The sample lists fewer than 1 million distinct CDR3 sequences; 40% to 50% were seen once. Donors were systemically healthy Caucasian individuals from Russia aged about 6 to 95 years. With 0 bases removed from V and 0 bases from J, the gap between germline ends came to 9 bases. CDR3 length: 16 amino acids. CDR1 is SGHTA and CDR2 is FQGNSA in the germline V gene.

The receptor comes from a man aged 60-69 years in good health. This rearrangement joins TRBV7-2 to TRBJ1-3; D remains unclear. Sequences were obtained from blood. The CDR3 DNA is TGTGCCAGCAGCTTAGCTGGCCCCCGCTCTGGAAACACCATATATTTT. The encoded protein is CASSLAGPRSGNTIYF.